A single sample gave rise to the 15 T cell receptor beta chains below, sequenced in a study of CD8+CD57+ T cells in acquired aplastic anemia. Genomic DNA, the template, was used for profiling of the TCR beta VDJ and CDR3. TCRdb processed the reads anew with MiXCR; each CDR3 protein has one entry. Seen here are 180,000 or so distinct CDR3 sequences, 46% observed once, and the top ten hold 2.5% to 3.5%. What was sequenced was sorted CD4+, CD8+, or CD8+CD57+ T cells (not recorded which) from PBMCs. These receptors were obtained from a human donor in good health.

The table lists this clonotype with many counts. The CDR3 DNA reads as TGCGCCAGCAGCCATAGCGGGAGTGGTCACAATGAGCAGTTCTTC. Amino acid sequence: CASSHSGSGHNEQFF. This chain joins TRBV5-1 and TRBJ2-1; 9 bases map to TRBD2. With V trimmed by 4 bases and J by 5 bases, 7 bases remained unmatched. Germline V gene sequence: CDR1 SGHRS, CDR2 YFSETQ. The CDR3 contains 15 residues.

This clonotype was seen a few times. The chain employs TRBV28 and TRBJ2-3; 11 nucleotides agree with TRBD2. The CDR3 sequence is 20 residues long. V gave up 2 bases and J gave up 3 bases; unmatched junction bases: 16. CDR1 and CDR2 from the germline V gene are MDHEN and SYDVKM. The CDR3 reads CASSLPISLAGGYVTDTQYF. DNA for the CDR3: TGTGCCAGCAGTTTACCCATCTCGCTAGCGGGAGGATATGTGACAGATACGCAGTATTTT.

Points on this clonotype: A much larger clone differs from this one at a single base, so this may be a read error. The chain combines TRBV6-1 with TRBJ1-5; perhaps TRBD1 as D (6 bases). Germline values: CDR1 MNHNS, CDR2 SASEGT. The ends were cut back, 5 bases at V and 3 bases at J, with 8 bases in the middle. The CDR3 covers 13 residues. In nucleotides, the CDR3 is TGTGCCAGCAGTCGGGACAACAATCAGCCCCAGCATTTT. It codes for CASSRDNNQPQHF.

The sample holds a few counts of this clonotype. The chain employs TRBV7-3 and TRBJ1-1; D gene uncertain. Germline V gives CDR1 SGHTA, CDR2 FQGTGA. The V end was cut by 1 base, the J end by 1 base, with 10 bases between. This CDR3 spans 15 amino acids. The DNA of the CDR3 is TGTGCCAGCAGCTTAATCCTGGTCGGGAACACTGAAGCTTTCTTT. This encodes CASSLILVGNTEAFF.

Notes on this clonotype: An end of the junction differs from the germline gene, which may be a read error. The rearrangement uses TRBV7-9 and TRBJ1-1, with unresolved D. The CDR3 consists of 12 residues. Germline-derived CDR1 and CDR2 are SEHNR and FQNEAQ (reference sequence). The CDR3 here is CASSHGNAEAFF. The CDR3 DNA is TGTGCCAGCAGCCACGGGAACGCTGAAGCTTTCTTT.

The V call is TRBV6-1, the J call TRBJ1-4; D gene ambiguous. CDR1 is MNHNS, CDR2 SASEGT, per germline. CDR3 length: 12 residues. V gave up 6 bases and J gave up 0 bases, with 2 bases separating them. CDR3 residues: CASRATNEKLFF. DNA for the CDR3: TGTGCCAGCAGGGCAACTAATGAAAAACTGTTTTTT.

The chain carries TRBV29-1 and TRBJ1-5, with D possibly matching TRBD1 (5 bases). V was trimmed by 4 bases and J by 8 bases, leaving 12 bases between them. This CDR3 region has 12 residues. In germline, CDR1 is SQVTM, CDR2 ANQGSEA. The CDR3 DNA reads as TGCAGCGTTGGTGGGGGAGGGGAGCCCCAGCATTTT. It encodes CSVGGGGEPQHF.

In DNA form, the CDR3 reads TGTGCCACCGGACTAGCGGGAGAACAGTTCTTC. Translation gives CATGLAGEQFF. J is TRBJ2-5 and V is TRBV2; TRBD2 matches at 13 bases. The closer fit of TRBJ2-1 to the DNA end suggests the J call may be wrong. The CDR3 is made up of 11 amino acids. Germline CDR1 reads SNHLY; CDR2 reads FYNNEI.

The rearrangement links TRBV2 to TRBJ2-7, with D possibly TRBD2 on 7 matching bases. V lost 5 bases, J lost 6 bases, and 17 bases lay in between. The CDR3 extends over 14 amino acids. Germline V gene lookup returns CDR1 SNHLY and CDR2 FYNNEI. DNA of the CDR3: TGTGCCAGCAGTTTGGGGGGGCCCCAGGGCGAGCAGTACTTC. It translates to CASSLGGPQGEQYF.

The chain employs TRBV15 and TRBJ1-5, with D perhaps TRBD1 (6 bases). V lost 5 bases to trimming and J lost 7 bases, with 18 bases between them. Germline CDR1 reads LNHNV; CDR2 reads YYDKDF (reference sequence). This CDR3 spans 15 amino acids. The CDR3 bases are TGTGCCACCAGCCGTTCAGGGGAATTAGGGCAGCCCCAGCATTTT. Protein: CATSRSGELGQPQHF.

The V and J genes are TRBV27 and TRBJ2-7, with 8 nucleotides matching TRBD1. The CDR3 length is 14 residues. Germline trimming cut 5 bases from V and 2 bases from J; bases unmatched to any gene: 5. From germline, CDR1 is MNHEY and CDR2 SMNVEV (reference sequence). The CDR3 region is CASSPGTGPYEQYF. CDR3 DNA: TGTGCCAGCAGTCCCGGGACAGGCCCCTACGAGCAGTACTTC.

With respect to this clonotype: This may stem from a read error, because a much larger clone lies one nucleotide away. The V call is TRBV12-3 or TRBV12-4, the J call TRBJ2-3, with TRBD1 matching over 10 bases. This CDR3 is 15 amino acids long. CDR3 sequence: CASSLRTGGADAQYF. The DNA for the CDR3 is TGTGCCAGCAGTTTACGGACAGGGGGGGCAGATGCGCAGTATTTT.

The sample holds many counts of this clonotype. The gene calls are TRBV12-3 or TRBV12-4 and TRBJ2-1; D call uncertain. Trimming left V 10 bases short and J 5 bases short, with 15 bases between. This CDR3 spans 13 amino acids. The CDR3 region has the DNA TGTGCCATCCGCAGGTCCCTAGACAATGAGCAGTTCTTC. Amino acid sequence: CAIRRSLDNEQFF.

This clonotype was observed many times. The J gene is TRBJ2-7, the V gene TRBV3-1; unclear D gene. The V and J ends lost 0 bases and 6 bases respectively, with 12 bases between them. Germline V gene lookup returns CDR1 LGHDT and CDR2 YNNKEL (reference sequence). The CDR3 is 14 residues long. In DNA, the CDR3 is TGTGCCAGCAGCCAAGAAAGTCGGTCAGGCGAGCAGTACTTC. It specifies CASSQESRSGEQYF.

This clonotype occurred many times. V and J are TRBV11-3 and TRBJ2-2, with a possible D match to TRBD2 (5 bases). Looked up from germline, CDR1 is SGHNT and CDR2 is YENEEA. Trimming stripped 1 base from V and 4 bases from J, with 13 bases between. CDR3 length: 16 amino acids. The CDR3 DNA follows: TGTGCCAGCAGCTTAGGAGGGAGAAGTGTCACCGGGGAGCTGTTTTTT. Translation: CASSLGGRSVTGELFF.